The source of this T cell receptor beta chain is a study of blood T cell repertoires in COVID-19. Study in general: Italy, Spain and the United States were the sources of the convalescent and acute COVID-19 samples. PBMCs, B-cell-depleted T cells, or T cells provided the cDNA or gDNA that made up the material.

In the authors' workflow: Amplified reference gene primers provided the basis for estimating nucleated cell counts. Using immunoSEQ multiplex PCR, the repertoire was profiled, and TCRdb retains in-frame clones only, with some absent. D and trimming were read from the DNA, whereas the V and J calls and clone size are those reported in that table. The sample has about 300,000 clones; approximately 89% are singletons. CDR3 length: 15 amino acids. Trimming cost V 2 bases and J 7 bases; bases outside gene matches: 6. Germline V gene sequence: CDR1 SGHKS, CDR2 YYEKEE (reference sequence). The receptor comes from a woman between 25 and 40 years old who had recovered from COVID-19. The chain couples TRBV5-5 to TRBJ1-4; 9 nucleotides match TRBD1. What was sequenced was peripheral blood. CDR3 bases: TGTGCCAGCAGCTTTTACCTGGACAGGGGTGAAAAACTGTTTTTT. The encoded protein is CASSFYLDRGEKLFF.